This T cell receptor (beta chain) was identified in a study of blood T cell repertoires in COVID-19. About the research overall: The United States, Italy and Spain were the sources of the acute and convalescent COVID-19 samples.

Measured with immunoSEQ multiplex PCR; TCRdb has only the in-frame clones, and not every one. The sample carries around 110,000 clones, about two thirds recorded once. This clonotype was obtained from a human donor with acute or convalescent COVID-19. The donor label of this sample is uncertain. The specimen was peripheral blood.

This chain's CDR3 is CACSSVRREAFF. The DNA of the CDR3 is TGTGCCTGTTCTTCGGTAAGGAGAGAAGCTTTCTTT. The rearrangement links TRBV30 to TRBJ1-1, with no clear D. Germline CDR1 is GTSNPN and CDR2 is SVGIG (reference sequence). With 6 bases removed from V and 8 bases from J, the gap between germline ends came to 16 bases. This CDR3 has 12 residues.